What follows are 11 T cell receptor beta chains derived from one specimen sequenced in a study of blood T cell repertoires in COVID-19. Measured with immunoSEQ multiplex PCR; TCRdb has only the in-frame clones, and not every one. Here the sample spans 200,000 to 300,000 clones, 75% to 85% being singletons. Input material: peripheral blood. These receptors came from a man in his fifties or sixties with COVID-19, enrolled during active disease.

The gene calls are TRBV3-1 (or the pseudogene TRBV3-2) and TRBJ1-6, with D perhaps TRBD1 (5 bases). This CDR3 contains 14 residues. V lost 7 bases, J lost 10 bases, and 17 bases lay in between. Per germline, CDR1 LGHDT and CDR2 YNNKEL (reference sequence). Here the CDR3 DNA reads TGTGCCAGCACCTCTCTGGGGGGGAGGTCACCCCTCCACTTT. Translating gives CASTSLGGRSPLHF.

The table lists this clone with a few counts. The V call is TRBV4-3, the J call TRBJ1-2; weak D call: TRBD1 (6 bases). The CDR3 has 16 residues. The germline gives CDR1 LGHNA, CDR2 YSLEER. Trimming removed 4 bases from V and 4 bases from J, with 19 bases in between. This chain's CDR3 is CASSPDYREASYGYTF. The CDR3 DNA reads TGCGCCAGCAGCCCCGATTACAGGGAAGCTAGCTATGGCTACACCTTC.

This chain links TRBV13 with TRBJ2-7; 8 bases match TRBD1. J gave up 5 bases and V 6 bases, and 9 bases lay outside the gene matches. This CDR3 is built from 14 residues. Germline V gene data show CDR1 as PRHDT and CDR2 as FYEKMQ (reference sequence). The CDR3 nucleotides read TGTGCCAGCAGTCGGACAGGGAAAGCTGACGAGCAGTACTTC. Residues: CASSRTGKADEQYF.

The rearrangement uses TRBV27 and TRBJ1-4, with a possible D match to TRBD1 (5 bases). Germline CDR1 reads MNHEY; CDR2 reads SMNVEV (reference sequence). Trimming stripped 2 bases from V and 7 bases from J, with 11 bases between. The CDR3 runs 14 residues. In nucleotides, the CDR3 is TGTGCCAGCAGTTTACGAGGGAGGGGTGAAAAACTGTTTTTT. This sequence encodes CASSLRGRGEKLFF. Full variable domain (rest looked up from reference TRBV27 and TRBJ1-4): EAQVTQNPRYLITVTGKKLTVTCSQNMNHEYMSWYRQDPGLGLRQIYYSMNVEVTDKGDVPEGYKVSRKEKRNFPLILESPSPNQTSLYFCASSLRGRGEKLFFGSGTQLSVL.

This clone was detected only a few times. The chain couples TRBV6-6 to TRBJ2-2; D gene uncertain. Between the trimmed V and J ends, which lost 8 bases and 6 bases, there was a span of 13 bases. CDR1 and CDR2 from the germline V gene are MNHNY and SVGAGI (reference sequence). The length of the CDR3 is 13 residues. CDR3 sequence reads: CASLHTLSGELFF. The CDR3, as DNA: TGTGCCAGCTTGCACACGCTTTCCGGGGAGCTGTTTTTT.

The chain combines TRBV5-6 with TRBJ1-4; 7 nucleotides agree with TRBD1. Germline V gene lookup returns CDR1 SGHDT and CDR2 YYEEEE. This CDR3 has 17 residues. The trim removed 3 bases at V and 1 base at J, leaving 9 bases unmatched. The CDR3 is CASSSLKDRLTNEKLFF. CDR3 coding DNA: TGTGCCAGCAGCTCACTGAAGGACAGGCTAACTAATGAAAAACTGTTTTTT.

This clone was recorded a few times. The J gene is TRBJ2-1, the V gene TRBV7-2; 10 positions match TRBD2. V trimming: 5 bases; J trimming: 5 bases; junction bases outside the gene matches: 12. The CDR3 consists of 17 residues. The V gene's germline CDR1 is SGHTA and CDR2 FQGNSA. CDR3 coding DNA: TGTGCCAGCAGCCCAACCAAGCGGGGGGGCGTGAACAATGAGCAGTTCTTC. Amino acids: CASSPTKRGGVNNEQFF.

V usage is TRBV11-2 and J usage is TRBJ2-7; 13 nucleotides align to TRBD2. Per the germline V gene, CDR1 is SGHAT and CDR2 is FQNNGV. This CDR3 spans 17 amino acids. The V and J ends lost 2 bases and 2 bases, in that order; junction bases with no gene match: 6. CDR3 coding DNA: TGTGCCAGCAGCTTAAAGGGTGGACTAGCGGGGGCCTACGAGCAGTACTTC. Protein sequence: CASSLKGGLAGAYEQYF.

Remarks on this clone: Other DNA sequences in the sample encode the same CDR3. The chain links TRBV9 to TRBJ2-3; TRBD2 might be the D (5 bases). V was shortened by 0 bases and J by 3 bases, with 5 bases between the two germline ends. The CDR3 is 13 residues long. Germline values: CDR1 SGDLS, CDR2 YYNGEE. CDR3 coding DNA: TGTGCCAGCAGCGTAGCGGGAACAGATACGCAGTATTTT. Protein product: CASSVAGTDTQYF.

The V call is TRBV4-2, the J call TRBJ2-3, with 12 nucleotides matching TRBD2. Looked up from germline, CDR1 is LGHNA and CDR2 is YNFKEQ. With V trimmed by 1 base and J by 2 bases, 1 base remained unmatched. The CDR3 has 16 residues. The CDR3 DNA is TGTGCCAGCAGCCAAGGGACTAGCGGGACCACAGATACGCAGTATTTT. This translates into CASSQGTSGTTDTQYF.

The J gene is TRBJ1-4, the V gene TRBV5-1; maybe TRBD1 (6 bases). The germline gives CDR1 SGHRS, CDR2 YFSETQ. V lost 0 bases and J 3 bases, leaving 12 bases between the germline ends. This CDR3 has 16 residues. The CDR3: CASSLAIGGPNEKLFF. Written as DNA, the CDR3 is TGCGCCAGCAGCTTGGCCATAGGGGGACCTAATGAAAAACTGTTTTTT. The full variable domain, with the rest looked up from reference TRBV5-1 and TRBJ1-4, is KAGVTQTPRYLIKTRGQQVTLSCSPISGHRSVSWYQQTPGQGLQFLFEYFSETQRNKGNFPGRFSGRQFSNSRSEMNVSTLELGDSALYLCASSLAIGGPNEKLFFGSGTQLSVL.